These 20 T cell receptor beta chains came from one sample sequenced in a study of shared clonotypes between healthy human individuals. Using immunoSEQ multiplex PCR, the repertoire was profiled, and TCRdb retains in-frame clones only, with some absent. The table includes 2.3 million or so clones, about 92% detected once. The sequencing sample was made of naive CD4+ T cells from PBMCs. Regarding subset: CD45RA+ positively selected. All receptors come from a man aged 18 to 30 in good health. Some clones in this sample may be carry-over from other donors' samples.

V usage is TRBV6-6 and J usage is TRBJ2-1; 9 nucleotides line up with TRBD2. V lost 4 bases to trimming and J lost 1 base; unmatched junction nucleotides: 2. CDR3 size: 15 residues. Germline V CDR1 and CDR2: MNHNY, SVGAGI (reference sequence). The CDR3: CASSFTSGSYNEQFF. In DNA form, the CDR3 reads TGTGCCAGCAGTTTTACTAGCGGGTCCTACAATGAGCAGTTCTTC.

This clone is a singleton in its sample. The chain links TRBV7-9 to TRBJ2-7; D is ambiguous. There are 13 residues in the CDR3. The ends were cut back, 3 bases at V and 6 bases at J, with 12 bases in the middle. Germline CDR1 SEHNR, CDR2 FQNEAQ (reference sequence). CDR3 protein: CASSFVPLTEQYF. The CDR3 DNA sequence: TGTGCCAGCAGCTTCGTCCCGTTGACCGAGCAGTACTTC.

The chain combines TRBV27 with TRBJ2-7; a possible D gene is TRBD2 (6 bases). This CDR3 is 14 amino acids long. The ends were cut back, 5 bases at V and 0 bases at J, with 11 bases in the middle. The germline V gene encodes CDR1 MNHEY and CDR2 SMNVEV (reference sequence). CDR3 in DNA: TGTGCCAGCAGTGCGCAGCGGGTCTCCTACGAGCAGTACTTC. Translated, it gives CASSAQRVSYEQYF.

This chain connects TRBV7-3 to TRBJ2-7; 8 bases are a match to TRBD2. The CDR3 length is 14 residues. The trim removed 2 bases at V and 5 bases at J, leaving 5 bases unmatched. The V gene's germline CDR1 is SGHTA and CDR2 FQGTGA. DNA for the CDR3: TGTGCCAGCAGCTTAGGGACTAGTGTCGACGAGCAGTACTTC. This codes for CASSLGTSVDEQYF.

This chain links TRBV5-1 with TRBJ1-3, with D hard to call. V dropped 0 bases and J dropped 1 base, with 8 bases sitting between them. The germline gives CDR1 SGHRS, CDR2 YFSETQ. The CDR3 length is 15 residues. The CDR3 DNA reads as TGCGCCAGCAGCTTGGGGCCTAAGTCTGGAAACACCATATATTTT. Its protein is CASSLGPKSGNTIYF.

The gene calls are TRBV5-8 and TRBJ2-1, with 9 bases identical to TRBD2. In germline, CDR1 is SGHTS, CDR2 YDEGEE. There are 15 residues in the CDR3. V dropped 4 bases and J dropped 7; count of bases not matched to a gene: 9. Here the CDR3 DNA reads TGTGCCAGCAGCCTAGAAGGGACTAGCTGGAATGAGCAGTTCTTC. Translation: CASSLEGTSWNEQFF.

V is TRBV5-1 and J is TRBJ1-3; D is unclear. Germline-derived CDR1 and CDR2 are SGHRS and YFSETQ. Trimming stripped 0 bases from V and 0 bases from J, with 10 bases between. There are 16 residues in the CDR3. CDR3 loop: CASSLVGSRSGNTIYF. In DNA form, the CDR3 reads TGCGCCAGCAGCTTGGTTGGGTCTCGCTCTGGAAACACCATATATTTT.

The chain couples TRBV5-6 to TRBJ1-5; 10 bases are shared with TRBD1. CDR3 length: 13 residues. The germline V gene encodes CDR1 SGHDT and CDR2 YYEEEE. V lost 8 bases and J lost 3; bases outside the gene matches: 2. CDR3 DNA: TGTGCCAGTGGACAGGGGGTCAATCAGCCCCAGCATTTT. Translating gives CASGQGVNQPQHF.

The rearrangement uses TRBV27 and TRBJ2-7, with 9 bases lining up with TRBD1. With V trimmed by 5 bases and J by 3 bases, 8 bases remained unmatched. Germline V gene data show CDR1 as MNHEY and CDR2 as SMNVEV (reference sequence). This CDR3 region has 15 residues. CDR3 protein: CASSPPGQGLYEQYF. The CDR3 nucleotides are TGTGCCAGCAGTCCCCCGGGACAGGGACTCTACGAGCAGTACTTC.

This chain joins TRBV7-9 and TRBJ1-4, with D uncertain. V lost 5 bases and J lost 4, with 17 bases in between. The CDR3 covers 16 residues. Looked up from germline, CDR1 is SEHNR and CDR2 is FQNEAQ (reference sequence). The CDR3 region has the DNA TGTGCCAGCAGCCGGCGGAGTACCCGTGATAATGAAAAACTGTTTTTT. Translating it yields CASSRRSTRDNEKLFF.

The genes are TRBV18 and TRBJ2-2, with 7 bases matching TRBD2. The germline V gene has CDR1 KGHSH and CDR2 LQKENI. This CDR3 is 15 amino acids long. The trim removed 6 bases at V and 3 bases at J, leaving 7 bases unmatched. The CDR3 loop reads CASSPRSGDTGELFF. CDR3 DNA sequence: TGTGCCAGCTCGCCGAGGAGCGGGGACACCGGGGAGCTGTTTTTT.

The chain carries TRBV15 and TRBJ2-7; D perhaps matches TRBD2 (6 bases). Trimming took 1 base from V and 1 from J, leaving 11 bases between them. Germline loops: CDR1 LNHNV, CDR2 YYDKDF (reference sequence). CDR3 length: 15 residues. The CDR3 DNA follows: TGTGCCACCAGCAGAGTCTTTGGGGGGTCCTACGAGCAGTACTTC. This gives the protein CATSRVFGGSYEQYF.

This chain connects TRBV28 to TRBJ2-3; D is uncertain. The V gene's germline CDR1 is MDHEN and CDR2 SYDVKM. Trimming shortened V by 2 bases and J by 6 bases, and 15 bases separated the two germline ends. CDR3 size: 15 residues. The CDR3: CASSLRGRAMDTQYF. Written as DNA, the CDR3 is TGTGCCAGCAGTTTAAGAGGACGGGCCATGGATACGCAGTATTTT.

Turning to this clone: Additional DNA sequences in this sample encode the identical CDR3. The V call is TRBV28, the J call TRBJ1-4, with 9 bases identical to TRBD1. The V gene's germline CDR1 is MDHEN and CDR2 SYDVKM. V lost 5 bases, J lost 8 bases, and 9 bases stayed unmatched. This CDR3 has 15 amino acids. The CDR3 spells CASSPGQGRGEKLFF. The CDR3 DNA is TGTGCCAGCAGTCCGGGACAGGGAAGAGGGGAAAAACTGTTTTTT.

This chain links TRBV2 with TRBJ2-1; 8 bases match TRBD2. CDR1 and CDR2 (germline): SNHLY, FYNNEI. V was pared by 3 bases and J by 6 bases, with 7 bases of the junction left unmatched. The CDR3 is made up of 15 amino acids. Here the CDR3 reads CASSEEAGVVNEQFF. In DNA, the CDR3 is TGTGCCAGCAGTGAGGAAGCGGGAGTGGTCAATGAGCAGTTCTTC. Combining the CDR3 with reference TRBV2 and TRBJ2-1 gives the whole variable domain EPEVTQTPSHQVTQMGQEVILRCVPISNHLYFYWYRQILGQKVEFLVSFYNNEISEKSEIFDDQFSVERPDGSNFTLKIRSTKLEDSAMYFCASSEEAGVVNEQFFGPGTRLTVL.

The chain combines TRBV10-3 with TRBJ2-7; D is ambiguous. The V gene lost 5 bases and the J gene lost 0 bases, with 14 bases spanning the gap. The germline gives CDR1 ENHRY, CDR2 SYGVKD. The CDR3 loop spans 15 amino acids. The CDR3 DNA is TGTGCCATCAGTAATCCCATATCATTCTCCTACGAGCAGTACTTC. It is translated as CAISNPISFSYEQYF.

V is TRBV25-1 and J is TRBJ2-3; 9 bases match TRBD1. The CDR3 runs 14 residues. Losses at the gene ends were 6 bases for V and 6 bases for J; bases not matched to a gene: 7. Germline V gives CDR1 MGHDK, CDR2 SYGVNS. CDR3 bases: TGTGCCAGCAGCTCCGGGACAGGGACCGATACGCAGTATTTT. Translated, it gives CASSSGTGTDTQYF.

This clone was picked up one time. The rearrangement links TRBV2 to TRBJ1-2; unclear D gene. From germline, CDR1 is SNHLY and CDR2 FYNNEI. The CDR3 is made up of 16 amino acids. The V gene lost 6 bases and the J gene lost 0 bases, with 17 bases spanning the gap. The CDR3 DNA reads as TGTGCCAGCAGGTCCCGGCCCAATAACGCTAACTATGGCTACACCTTC. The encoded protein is CASRSRPNNANYGYTF.

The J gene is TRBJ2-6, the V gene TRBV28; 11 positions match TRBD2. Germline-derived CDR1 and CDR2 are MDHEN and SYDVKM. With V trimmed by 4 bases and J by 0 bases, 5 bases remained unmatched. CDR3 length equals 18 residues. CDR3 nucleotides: TGTGCCAGCAGTTCCTGGGGGACTAGCGGCTCTGGGGCCAACGTCCTGACTTTC. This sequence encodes CASSSWGTSGSGANVLTF.

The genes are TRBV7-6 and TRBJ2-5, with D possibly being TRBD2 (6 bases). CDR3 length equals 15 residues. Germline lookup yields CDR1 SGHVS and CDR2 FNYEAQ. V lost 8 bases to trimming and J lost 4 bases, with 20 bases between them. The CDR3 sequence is CASQRSGGTGETQYF. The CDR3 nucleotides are TGTGCCAGCCAGCGGTCGGGCGGGACCGGAGAGACCCAGTACTTC.